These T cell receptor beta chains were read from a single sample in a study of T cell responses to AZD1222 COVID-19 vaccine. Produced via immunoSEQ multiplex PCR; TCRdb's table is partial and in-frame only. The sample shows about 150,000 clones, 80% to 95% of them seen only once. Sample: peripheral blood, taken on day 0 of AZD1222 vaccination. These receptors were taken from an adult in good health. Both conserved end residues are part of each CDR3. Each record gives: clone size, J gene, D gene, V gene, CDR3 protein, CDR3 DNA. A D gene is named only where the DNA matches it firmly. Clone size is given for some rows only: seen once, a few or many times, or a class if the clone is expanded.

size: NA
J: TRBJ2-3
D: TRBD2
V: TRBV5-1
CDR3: CASSPGLAWNTDTQYF
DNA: TGCGCCAGCAGCCCGGGACTAGCGTGGAACACAGATACGCAGTATTTT

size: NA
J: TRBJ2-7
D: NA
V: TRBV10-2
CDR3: CASATPSGGSYEQYF
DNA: TGCGCCAGCGCCACTCCCTCCGGAGGGTCCTACGAGCAGTACTTC

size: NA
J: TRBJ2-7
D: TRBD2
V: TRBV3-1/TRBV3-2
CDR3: CASRLGGSHEQYF
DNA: TGTGCCAGCCGGCTCGGCGGGAGCCACGAGCAGTACTTC

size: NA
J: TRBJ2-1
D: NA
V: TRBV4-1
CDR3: CASSPDGMGLVYNEQFF
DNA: TGCGCCAGCAGCCCAGACGGTATGGGACTCGTATACAATGAGCAGTTCTTC

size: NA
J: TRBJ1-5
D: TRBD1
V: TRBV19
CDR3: CASSITGANQPQHF
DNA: TGTGCCAGTAGTATTACAGGGGCAAATCAGCCCCAGCATTTT

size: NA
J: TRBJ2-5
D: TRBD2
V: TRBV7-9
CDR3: CASSPTLAGGPETQYF
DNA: TGTGCCAGCAGTCCGACTCTAGCGGGGGGGCCGGAGACCCAGTACTTC

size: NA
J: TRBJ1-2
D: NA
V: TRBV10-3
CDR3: CAISDVGPASGYTF
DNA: TGTGCCATCAGTGATGTAGGCCCTGCTAGTGGCTACACCTTC

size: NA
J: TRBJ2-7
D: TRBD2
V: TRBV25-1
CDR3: CASSGGLAGVKDEQYF
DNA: TGTGCCAGCAGTGGGGGACTAGCGGGAGTAAAAGACGAGCAGTACTTC

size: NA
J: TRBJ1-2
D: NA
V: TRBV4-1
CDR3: CASSQANYGYTF
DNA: TGCGCCAGCAGCCAGGCAAACTATGGCTACACCTTC

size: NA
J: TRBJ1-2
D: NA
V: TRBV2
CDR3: CASRGVGNYGYTF
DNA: TGTGCCAGCAGGGGGGTGGGGAACTATGGCTACACCTTC

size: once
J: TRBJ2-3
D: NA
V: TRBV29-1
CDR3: CSVEAGPTDTQYF
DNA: TGCAGCGTTGAAGCCGGGCCCACAGATACGCAGTATTTT

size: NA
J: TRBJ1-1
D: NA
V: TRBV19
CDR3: CASSWDTVNTEAFF
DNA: TGTGCCAGTAGTTGGGACACCGTGAACACTGAAGCTTTCTTT

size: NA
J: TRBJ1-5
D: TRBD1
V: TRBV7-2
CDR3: CASSLDRANQPQHF
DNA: TGTGCCAGCAGCCTAGACAGGGCTAATCAGCCCCAGCATTTT

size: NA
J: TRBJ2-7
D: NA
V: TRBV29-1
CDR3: CSVEARTSGEAGSYEQYF
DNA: TGCAGCGTTGAAGCCCGAACGAGCGGCGAGGCGGGCTCCTACGAGCAGTACTTC

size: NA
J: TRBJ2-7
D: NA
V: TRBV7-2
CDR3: CASRAAGQSYEQYF
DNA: TGTGCCAGCAGGGCCGCGGGACAAAGCTACGAGCAGTACTTC

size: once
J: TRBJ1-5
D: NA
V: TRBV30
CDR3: CAWSAGAAQPQHF
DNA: TGTGCCTGGAGTGCGGGGGCGGCTCAGCCCCAGCATTTT

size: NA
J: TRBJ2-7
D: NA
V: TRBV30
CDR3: CAWSGSGTPGLEQYF
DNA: TGTGCCTGGAGTGGGTCCGGGACACCCGGTCTCGAGCAGTACTTC

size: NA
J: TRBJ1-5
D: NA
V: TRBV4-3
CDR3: CASSQERDQPQHF
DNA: TGCGCCAGCAGCCAAGAAAGGGATCAGCCCCAGCATTTT

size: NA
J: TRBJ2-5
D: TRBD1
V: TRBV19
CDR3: CASSPGGPQETQYF
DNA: TGTGCCAGTAGTCCAGGGGGACCCCAAGAGACCCAGTACTTC

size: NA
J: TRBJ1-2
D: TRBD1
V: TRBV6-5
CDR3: CASRRDRDTNYGYTF
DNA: TGTGCCAGCAGAAGAGACAGGGATACTAACTATGGCTACACCTTC

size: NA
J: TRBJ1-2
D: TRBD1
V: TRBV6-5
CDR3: CASIPPGQGYYGYTF
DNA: TGTGCCAGTATCCCCCCGGGACAGGGATACTATGGCTACACCTTC

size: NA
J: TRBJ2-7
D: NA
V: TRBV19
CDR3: CASSIPTGPSYEQYF
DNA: TGTGCCAGTAGTATTCCTACGGGCCCTTCCTACGAGCAGTACTTC

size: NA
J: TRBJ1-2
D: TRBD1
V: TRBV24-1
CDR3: CATVRAGGDGYTF
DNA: TGTGCCACCGTTCGGGCAGGGGGTGATGGCTACACCTTC

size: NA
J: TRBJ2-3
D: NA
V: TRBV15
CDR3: CATQGAPLSTDTQYF
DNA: TGTGCCACCCAAGGGGCCCCCCTGAGCACAGATACGCAGTATTTT

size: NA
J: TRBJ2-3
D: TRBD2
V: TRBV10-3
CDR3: CAIKAVGTSGRAFPDTQYF
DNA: TGTGCCATCAAGGCCGTAGGGACTAGCGGGAGGGCCTTCCCCGATACGCAGTATTTT

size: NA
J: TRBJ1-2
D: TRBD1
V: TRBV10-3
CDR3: CAISDDRGGGYTF
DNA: TGTGCCATCAGTGATGACAGGGGCGGTGGCTACACCTTC